Sequencing of this T cell receptor beta chain was carried out in a study of cytomegalovirus exposure and HLA in healthy donors. The study, taken as a whole, reports: First-cohort TCR clusters tended to co-occur in the 130 or so validation repertoires, a later analysis found. Cytomegalovirus-associated TCR beta chains were listed, numbering 164. CMV antigen specificity was confirmed in vitro for a few CMV-associated chains.

Method: immunoSEQ multiplex PCR; TCRdb's copy keeps in-frame clones and lacks some. The sample has 250,000 or so clones; 90% are singletons. The CDR3 has 15 amino acids. After removal of 1 base from V and 2 bases from J, the junction contained 5 bases not matched to a gene. The germline CDR1 and CDR2 sequences are SGHAT and FQNNGV. To note about this clone: Antigen specificity is unknown.

The chain carries TRBV11-2 and TRBJ2-7; 7 positions agree with TRBD2. This sequence was found in a woman younger than 30 in good health and CMV-seronegative. The sample was PBMCs. CDR3 residues: CASSLVSGEAYEQYF. DNA of the CDR3: TGTGCCAGCAGCTTAGTAAGCGGGGAAGCCTACGAGCAGTACTTC.